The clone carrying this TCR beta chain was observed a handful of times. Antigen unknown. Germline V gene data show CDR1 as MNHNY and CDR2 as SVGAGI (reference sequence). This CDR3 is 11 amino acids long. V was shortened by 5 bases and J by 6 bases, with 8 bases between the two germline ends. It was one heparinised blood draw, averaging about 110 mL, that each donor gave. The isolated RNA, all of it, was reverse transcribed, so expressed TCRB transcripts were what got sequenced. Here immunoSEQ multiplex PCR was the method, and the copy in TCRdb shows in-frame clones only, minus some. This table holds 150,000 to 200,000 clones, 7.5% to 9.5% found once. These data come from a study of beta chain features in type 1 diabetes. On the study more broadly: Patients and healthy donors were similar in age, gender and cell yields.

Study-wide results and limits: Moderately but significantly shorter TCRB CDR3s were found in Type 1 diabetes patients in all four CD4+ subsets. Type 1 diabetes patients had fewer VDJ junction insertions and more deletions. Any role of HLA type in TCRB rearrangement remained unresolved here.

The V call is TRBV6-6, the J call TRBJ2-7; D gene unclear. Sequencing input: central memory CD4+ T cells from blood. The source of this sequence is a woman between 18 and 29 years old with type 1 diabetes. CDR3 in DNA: TGTGCCAGCAGTACGAGGCGCGAGCAGTACTTC. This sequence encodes CASSTRREQYF.